This TCR beta chain was identified during a study of untreated major depressive disorder. General observations from the study: In every subject, the five largest TRBV05-01 clones were private. The sequencing tests were limited to three preselected Vbeta families. Compared with controls, depressed patients showed more TRBV05-01 (Vbeta 5.1) usage in CD4+ T cells.

This clone has only one observation. What it recognizes is unknown. DSM-IV major depressive disorder patients had Hamilton Rating Scale scores of 18 or more. Blood, 25 to 30 ml, was drawn into EDTA tubes. TCRdb's copy holds only in-frame clones and misses some; the assay was immunoSEQ multiplex PCR. In the table there are about 25,000 clones, 91% of which are singletons. Germline V CDR1 and CDR2: MNHNS, SASEGT. The CDR3 length is 15 residues. With 8 bases removed from V and 0 bases from J, the gap between germline ends came to 14 bases. The sequence was collected from a woman aged 25 to 39 with major depressive disorder. The V gene is TRBV6-1, the J gene TRBJ1-3, with D perhaps TRBD1 (6 bases). Sequencing used CD4+ T cells from PBMCs. CDR3 loop: CASRGRGISGNTIYF. DNA of the CDR3: TGTGCCAGCCGGGGGCGGGGGATCTCTGGAAACACCATATATTTT.